These T cell receptor beta chains were read from a single sample in a study of regulatory T cells in long-lasting Graves disease. In TCRdb, the multiplex PCR reads were re-called with MiXCR into one record per CDR3 protein. The profile shows about 460,000 distinct CDR3 sequences, about 20% of them singletons. The source material was peripheral blood mononuclear cells (PBMCs), sampled when the disease was refractory, from a patient treated with antithyroid drugs. These receptors all come from a female donor with Graves disease. Each CDR3 is given with its conserved first and last residue. Fields, in order: J gene, V gene, D gene, clone size, CDR3 protein, CDR3 DNA. D genes are given only for firm matches. Some rows mark clone size as missing; the rest say once, few, many or name a class of expanded clone.

TRBJ1-6 TRBV18 - few CASSPSREVGSPLHF TGTGCCAGCTCACCTTCCAGGGAAGTAGGTTCACCCCTCCACTTT
TRBJ2-3 TRBV5-1 - - CASSLLLDTDTQYF TGCGCCAGCAGCTTGCTCCTTGACACAGATACGCAGTATTTT
TRBJ2-2 TRBV20-1 - - CSARSTNTGELFF TGCAGTGCGAGGAGTACGAACACCGGGGAGCTGTTTTTT
TRBJ2-2 TRBV20-1 - many CSVRTSGPNTGELFF TGCAGTGTTAGGACATCGGGGCCGAACACCGGGGAGCTGTTTTTT
TRBJ2-4 TRBV7-2 - few CASSLGYGGNIQYF TGTGCCAGCAGCTTAGGATACGGGGGAAACATTCAGTACTTC
TRBJ1-5 TRBV6-9 - - CASSWEENQPQHF TGTGCCAGCAGTTGGGAAGAAAATCAGCCCCAGCATTTT
TRBJ2-7 TRBV28 - many CASSPFRGSGEQYF TGTGCCAGCAGTCCCTTCAGGGGATCAGGCGAGCAGTACTTC
TRBJ1-1 TRBV20-1 TRBD1 many CSARERTGNTEAFF TGCAGTGCTAGGGAAAGGACAGGGAACACTGAAGCTTTCTTT
TRBJ1-2 TRBV28 - many CASSLKGSGYGYTF TGTGCCAGCAGTTTGAAGGGGTCGGGCTATGGCTACACCTTC
TRBJ2-5 TRBV12-3/TRBV12-4 TRBD1 many CASSFTGEETQYF TGTGCCAGCAGTTTCACAGGGGAAGAGACCCAGTACTTC
TRBJ2-1 TRBV28 - few CASTQTGTGDNEQFF TGTGCCAGCACACAAACAGGGACTGGGGACAATGAGCAGTTCTTC
TRBJ2-7 TRBV7-2 - many CASSLGGGAYEQYF TGTGCCAGCAGCTTAGGTGGCGGAGCCTACGAGCAGTACTTC
TRBJ2-5 TRBV28 - many CASTSQETQYF TGTGCCAGCACCTCCCAGGAGACCCAGTACTTC
TRBJ2-1 TRBV2 TRBD2 - CASRTTSGGAGEQFF TGTGCCAGCAGGACCACTAGCGGGGGGGCGGGTGAGCAGTTCTTC
TRBJ1-2 TRBV2 TRBD1 medium-sized CASRNGTAGFWYTF TGTGCCAGCCGGAACGGGACAGCCGGGTTTTGGTACACCTTC
TRBJ2-7 TRBV3-1 - few CASSQAQGSYEQYF TGTGCCAGCAGCCAGGCCCAGGGCAGTTACGAGCAGTACTTC
TRBJ1-3 TRBV9 - few CASSPGQMSSGNTIYF TGTGCCAGCAGTCCCGGGCAGATGAGCTCTGGAAACACCATATATTTT
TRBJ2-2 TRBV28 TRBD2 many CASSRVPGLEVSGELFF TGTGCCAGCAGCCGCGTCCCGGGACTAGAGGTCTCCGGGGAGCTGTTTTTT
TRBJ1-1 TRBV7-2 TRBD1 - CASSLFETGDGAEAFF TGTGCCAGCAGCTTATTTGAGACAGGGGATGGGGCTGAAGCTTTCTTT
TRBJ2-7 TRBV6-1 TRBD1 - CASSLDRDKTYEQYF TGTGCCAGCAGCCTAGACAGGGACAAAACCTACGAGCAGTACTTC
TRBJ2-7 TRBV28 TRBD1 many CASTILGTEPYEQYF TGTGCCAGCACCATCTTGGGGACAGAACCCTACGAGCAGTACTTC
TRBJ2-6 TRBV7-8 - - CASSFKSGANVLTF TGTGCCAGCAGCTTCAAATCAGGGGCCAACGTCCTGACTTTC
TRBJ1-2 TRBV2 - many CASRDRLPYYGYTF TGTGCCAGCAGAGACAGGCTCCCCTACTATGGCTACACCTTC
TRBJ2-7 TRBV4-1 - once CASSNPAGTKLNEQYF TGCGCCAGCAGTAACCCGGCCGGGACAAAGCTTAACGAGCAGTACTTC
TRBJ1-1 TRBV7-2 - - CASSLMGQGEAFF TGTGCCAGCAGCTTAATGGGACAAGGTGAAGCTTTCTTT
TRBJ1-4 TRBV30 TRBD1 few CAWAWTGKEKLFF TGTGCCTGGGCCTGGACAGGCAAAGAAAAACTGTTTTTT
TRBJ1-6 TRBV10-3 - many CAISGSDSPLHF TGTGCCATCAGTGGGAGTGATTCACCCCTCCACTTT
TRBJ1-5 TRBV27 - - CASSSLPGLRSNQPQHF TGTGCCAGCAGTTCATTGCCGGGACTTAGGAGCAATCAGCCCCAGCATTTT
TRBJ2-4 TRBV29-1 - - CSVELALAKNIQYF TGCAGCGTTGAACTGGCACTAGCCAAAAACATTCAGTACTTC
TRBJ1-2 TRBV7-2 TRBD1 many CASSLVLTGEGYTF TGTGCCAGCAGCTTAGTGTTGACAGGGGAAGGCTACACCTTC
TRBJ2-7 TRBV19 - - CASMGRGEQYF TGTGCCAGTATGGGCCGGGGCGAGCAGTACTTC